The sequence of this T cell receptor (beta chain) was determined in a study of neurological immune-mediated disorders. Study-level findings and limits: HTLV-1-associated myelopathy showed the most TCR clonal expansion; multiple sclerosis the least, below healthy controls.

It was by 5'RACE with 10-nucleotide random UMIs that the cDNA was made. TCRdb processed the 5' RACE reads anew with MiXCR; each CDR3 protein has one entry. The data contain roughly 57,000 distinct CDR3 sequences, more than 7% of them seen just once; the ten biggest clones take up roughly 2%. Documented time point: longitudinal time-point 3. Concerning this clonotype itself: The antigen is not known. An end of the junction differs from the germline gene, which may be a read error.

The CDR3 runs to 14 residues. CDR1 DFQATT and CDR2 SNEGSKA come from the germline V gene (reference sequence). The rearrangement uses TRBV20-1 and TRBJ1-5, with unresolved D. Sequences were obtained from PBMCs. The receptor was derived from a woman aged 40 to 49 in good health. CDR3 sequence: CSARGGVTNQTQHF. The CDR3 DNA is TGCAGTGCTAGAGGCGGGGTCACAAATCAGACCCAGCATTTT.